The present T cell receptor beta chain was sequenced within a study of blood T cell repertoires in COVID-19. V lost 5 bases, J lost 4 bases, and 21 bases lay in between. Per germline, CDR1 GTSNPN and CDR2 SVGIG (reference sequence). This CDR3 has 16 amino acids. As originally analysed: Amplification from reference gene primers served as the basis for estimated nucleated cell counts. Repertoires were generated with immunoSEQ multiplex PCR, while TCRdb's copy carries only in-frame clones and drops some. D and trimming come from the DNA, and the V and J calls and clone size come from that table. The sample has 150,000 to 200,000 clones; around 80% are singletons.

Sequenced sample: peripheral blood. This chain uses TRBV30 with TRBJ1-3; TRBD1 is a possible D gene (5 bases). The sequence came from a woman between 65 and 79 years old with COVID-19, enrolled during active disease. The CDR3 nucleotides read TGTGCCTGGTTAGAGAGACGCCAGGGCTGGGGAAACACCATATATTTT. Amino acid sequence: CAWLERRQGWGNTIYF.